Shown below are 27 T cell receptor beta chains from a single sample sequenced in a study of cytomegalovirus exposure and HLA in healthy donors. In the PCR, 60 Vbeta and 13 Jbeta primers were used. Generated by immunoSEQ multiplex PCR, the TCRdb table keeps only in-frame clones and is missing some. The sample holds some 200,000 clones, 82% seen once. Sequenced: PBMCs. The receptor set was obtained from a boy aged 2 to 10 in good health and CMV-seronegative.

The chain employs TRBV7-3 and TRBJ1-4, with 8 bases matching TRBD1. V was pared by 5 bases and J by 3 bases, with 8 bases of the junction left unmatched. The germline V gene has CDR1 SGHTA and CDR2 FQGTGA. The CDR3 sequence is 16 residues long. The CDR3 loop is CASSRTGPGSNEKLFF. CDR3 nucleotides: TGTGCCAGCAGCAGGACAGGGCCGGGGTCTAATGAAAAACTGTTTTTT.

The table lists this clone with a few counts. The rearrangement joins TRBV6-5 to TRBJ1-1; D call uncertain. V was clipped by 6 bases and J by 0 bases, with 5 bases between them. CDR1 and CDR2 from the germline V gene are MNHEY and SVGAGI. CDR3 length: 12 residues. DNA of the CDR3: TGTGCCAGCAGGGACTTGAACACTGAAGCTTTCTTT. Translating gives CASRDLNTEAFF.

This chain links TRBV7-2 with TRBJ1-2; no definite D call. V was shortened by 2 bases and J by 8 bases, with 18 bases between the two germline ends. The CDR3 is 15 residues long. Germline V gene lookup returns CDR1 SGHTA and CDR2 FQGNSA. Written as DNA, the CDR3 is TGTGCCAGCAGCTTAACGTCCTGGTCCCCTCGGGGCTACACCTTC. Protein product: CASSLTSWSPRGYTF. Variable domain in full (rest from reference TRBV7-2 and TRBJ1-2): GAGVSQSPSNKVTEKGKDVELRCDPISGHTALYWYRQSLGQGLEFLIYFQGNSAPDKSGLPSDRFSAERTGGSVSTLTIQRTQQEDSAVYLCASSLTSWSPRGYTFGSGTRLTVV.

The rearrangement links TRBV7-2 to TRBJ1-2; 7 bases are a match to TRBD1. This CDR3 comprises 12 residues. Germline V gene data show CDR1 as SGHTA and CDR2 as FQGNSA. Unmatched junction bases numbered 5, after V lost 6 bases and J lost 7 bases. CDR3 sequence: CASSETGLGYTF. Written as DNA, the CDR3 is TGTGCCAGCAGTGAGACAGGGCTTGGCTACACCTTC. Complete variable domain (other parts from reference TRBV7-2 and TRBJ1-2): GAGVSQSPSNKVTEKGKDVELRCDPISGHTALYWYRQSLGQGLEFLIYFQGNSAPDKSGLPSDRFSAERTGGSVSTLTIQRTQQEDSAVYLCASSETGLGYTFGSGTRLTVV.

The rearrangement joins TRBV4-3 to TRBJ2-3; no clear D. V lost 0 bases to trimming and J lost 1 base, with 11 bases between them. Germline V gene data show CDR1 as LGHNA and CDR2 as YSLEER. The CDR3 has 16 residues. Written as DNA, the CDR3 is TGCGCCAGCAGCCAAGAGTTTCGAGGTGGCACAGATACGCAGTATTTT. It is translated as CASSQEFRGGTDTQYF.

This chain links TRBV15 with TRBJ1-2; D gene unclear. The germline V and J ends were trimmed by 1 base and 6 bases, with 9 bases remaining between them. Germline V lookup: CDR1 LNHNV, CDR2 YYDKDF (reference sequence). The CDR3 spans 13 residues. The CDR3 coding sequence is TGTGCCACCAGCAGAGGGGGAGGTGATGGCTACACCTTC. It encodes CATSRGGGDGYTF. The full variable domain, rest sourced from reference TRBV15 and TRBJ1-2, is DAMVIQNPRYQVTQFGKPVTLSCSQTLNHNVMYWYQQKSSQAPKLLFHYYDKDFNNEADTPDNFQSRRPNTSFCFLDIRSPGLGDTAMYLCATSRGGGDGYTFGSGTRLTVV.

This CDR3 is CASSLLPTGNLNTEAFF. DNA for the CDR3: TGTGCCAGCAGCTTACTTCCCACAGGGAATTTGAACACTGAAGCTTTCTTT. The chain carries TRBV7-3 and TRBJ1-1, with D tentatively TRBD1 (6 bases). Germline V lookup: CDR1 SGHTA, CDR2 FQGTGA. With 2 bases removed from V and 0 bases from J, the gap between germline ends came to 16 bases. The CDR3 extends over 17 amino acids.

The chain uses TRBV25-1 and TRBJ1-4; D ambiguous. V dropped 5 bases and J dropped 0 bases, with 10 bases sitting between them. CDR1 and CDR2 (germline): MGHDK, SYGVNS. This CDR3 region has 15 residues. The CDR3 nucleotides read TGTGCCAGCAGTTCAACTGAAGCAACTAATGAAAAACTGTTTTTT. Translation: CASSSTEATNEKLFF.

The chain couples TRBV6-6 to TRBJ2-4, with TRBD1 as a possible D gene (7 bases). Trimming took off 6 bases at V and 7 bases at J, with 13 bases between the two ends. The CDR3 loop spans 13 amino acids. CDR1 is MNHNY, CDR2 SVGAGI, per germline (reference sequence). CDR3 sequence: CASRAPGGNIQYF. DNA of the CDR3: TGTGCCAGCAGAGCGCCAGGGGGGAACATTCAGTACTTC.

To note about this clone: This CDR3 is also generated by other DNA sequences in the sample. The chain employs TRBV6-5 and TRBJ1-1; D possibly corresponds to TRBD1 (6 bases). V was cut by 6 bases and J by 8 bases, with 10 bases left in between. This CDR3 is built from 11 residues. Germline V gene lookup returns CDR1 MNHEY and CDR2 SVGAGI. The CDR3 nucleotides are TGTGCCAGCAGCACAGGGACCGAAGCTTTCTTT. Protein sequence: CASSTGTEAFF.

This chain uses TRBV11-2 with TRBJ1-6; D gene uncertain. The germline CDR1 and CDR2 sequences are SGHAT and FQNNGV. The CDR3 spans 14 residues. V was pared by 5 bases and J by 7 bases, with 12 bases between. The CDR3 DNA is TGTGCCAGCAGCCTAGTGGCTCAAAATTCACCCCTCCACTTT. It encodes CASSLVAQNSPLHF.

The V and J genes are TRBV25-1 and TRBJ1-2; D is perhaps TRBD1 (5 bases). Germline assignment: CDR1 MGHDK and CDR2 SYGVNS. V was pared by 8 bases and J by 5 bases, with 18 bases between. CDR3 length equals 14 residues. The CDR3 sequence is CASSRGSSGYGYTF. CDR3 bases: TGTGCCAGCTCTCGGGGGTCTAGTGGTTATGGCTACACCTTC.

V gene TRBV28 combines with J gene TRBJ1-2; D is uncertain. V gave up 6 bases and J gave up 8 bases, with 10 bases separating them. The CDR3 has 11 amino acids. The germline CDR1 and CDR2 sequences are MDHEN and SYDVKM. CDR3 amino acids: CASRSLGGYTF. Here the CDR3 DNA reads TGTGCCAGCAGATCCCTCGGGGGCTACACCTTC.

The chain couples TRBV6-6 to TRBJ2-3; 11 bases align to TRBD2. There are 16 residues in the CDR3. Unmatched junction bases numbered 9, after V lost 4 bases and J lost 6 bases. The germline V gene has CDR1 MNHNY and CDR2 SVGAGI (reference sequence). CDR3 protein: CASSFPSGGTRDTQYF. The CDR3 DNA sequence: TGTGCCAGCAGTTTTCCTAGCGGGGGGACCAGGGATACGCAGTATTTT.

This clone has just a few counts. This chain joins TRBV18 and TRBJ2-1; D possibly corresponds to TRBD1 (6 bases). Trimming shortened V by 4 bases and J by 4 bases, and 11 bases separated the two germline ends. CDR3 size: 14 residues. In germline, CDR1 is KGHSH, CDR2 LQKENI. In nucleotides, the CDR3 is TGTGCCAGCTCACTATTTGACAGGTACAATGAGCAGTTCTTC. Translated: CASSLFDRYNEQFF.

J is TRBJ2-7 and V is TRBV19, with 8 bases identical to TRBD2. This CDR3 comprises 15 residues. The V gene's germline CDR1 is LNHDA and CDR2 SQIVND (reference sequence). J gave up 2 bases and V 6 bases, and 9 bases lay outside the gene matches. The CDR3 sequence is CASRRGTSGAYEQYF. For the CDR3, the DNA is TGTGCCAGTAGGCGAGGTACTAGCGGAGCCTACGAGCAGTACTTC.

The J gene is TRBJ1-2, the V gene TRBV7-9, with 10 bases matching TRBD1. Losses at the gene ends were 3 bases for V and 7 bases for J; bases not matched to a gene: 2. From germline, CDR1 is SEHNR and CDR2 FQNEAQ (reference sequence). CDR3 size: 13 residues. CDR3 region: CASSFGTGAGYTF. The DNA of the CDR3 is TGTGCCAGCAGCTTCGGGACAGGGGCTGGCTACACCTTC. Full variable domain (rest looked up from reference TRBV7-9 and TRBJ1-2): DTGVSQNPRHKITKRGQNVTFRCDPISEHNRLYWYRQTLGQGPEFLTYFQNEAQLEKSRLLSDRFSAERPKGSFSTLEIQRTEQGDSAMYLCASSFGTGAGYTFGSGTRLTVV.

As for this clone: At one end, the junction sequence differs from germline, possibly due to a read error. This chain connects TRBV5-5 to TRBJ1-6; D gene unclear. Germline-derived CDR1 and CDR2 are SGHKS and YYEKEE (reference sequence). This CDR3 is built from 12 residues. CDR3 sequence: CAGSFPNSPLHF. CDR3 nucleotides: TGTGCCGGCAGCTTCCCGAATTCACCCCTCCACTTT.

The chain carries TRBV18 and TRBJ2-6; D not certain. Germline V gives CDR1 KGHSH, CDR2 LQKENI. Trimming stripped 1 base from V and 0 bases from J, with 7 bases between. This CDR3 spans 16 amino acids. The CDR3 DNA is TGTGCCAGCTCACCACTAATTTCCTCTGGGGCCAACGTCCTGACTTTC. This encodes CASSPLISSGANVLTF. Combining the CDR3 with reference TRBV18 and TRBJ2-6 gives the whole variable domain NAGVMQNPRHLVRRRGQEARLRCSPMKGHSHVYWYRQLPEEGLKFMVYLQKENIIDESGMPKERFSAEFPKEGPSILRIQQVVRGDSAAYFCASSPLISSGANVLTFGAGSRLTVL.

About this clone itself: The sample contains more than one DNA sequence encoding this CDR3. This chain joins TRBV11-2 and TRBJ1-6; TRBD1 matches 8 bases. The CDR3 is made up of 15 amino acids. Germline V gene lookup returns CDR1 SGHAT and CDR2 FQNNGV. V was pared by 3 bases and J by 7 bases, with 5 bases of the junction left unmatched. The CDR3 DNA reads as TGTGCCAGCAGCTTTCCGAGACAGGGGAATTCACCCCTCCACTTT. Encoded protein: CASSFPRQGNSPLHF.

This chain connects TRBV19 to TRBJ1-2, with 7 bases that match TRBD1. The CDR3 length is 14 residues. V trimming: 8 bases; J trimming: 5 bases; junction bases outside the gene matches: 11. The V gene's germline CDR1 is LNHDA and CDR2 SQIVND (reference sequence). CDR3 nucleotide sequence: TGTGCCAGTGTCCCGCCGGCCAGGGGGTATGGCTACACCTTC. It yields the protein CASVPPARGYGYTF.

CDR3 sequence: CASGPKETQYF. The CDR3 DNA is TGTGCGAGTGGGCCGAAAGAGACCCAGTACTTC. The chain is built from TRBV7-2 and TRBJ2-5, with D uncertain. Per the germline V gene, CDR1 is SGHTA and CDR2 is FQGNSA. This CDR3 region has 11 residues. Filled out from reference TRBV7-2 and TRBJ2-5, the complete variable domain reads GAGVSQSPSNKVTEKGKDVELRCDPISGHTALYWYRQSLGQGLEFLIYFQGNSAPDKSGLPSDRFSAERTGGSVSTLTIQRTQQEDSAVYLCASGPKETQYFGPGTRLLVL.

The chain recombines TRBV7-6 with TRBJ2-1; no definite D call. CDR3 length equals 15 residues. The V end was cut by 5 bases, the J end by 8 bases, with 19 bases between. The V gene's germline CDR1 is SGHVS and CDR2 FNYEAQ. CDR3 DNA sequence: TGTGCCAGCAGCCTAGACCTGGTGTCTAGAGATGAGCAGTTCTTC. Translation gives CASSLDLVSRDEQFF.

The CDR3 sequence is CASSLLAVSSYNSPLHF. The DNA for the CDR3 is TGCGCCAGCAGCTTGCTGGCCGTCAGCTCCTATAATTCACCCCTCCACTTT. The chain joins TRBV5-1 to TRBJ1-6; D is unclear. The V end was cut by 1 base, the J end by 0 bases, with 11 bases between. Germline V gene data show CDR1 as SGHRS and CDR2 as YFSETQ. CDR3 length: 17 residues.

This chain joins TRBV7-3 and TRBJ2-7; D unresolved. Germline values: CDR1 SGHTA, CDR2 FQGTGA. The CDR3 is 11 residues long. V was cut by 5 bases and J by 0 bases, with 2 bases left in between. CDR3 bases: TGTGCCAGCAGCCTCTCCTACGAGCAGTACTTC. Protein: CASSLSYEQYF. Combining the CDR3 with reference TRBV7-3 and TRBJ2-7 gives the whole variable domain GAGVSQTPSNKVTEKGKYVELRCDPISGHTALYWYRQSLGQGPEFLIYFQGTGAADDSGLPNDRFFAVRPEGSVSTLKIQRTERGDSAVYLCASSLSYEQYFGPGTRLTVT.

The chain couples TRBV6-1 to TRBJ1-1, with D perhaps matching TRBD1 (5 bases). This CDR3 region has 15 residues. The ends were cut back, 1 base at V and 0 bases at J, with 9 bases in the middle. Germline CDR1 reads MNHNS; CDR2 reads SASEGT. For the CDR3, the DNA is TGTGCCAGCAGTGAAGTACCGGGGGTGAACACTGAAGCTTTCTTT. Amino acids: CASSEVPGVNTEAFF.

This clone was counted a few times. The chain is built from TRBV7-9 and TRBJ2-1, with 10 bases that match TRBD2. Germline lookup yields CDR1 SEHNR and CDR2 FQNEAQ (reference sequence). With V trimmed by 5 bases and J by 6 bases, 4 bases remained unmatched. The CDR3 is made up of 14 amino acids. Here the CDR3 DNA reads TGTGCCAGCAGCCCTAGCGGGGGCATCAATGAGCAGTTCTTC. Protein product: CASSPSGGINEQFF.